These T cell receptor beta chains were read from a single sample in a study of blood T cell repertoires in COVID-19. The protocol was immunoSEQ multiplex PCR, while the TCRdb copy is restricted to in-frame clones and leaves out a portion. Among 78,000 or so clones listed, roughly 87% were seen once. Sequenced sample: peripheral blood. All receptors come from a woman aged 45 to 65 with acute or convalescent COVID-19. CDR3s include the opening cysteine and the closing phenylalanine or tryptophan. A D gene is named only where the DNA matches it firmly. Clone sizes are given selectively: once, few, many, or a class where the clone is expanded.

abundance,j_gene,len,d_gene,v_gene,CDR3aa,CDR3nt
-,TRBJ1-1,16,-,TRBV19,CASSIGDRRMNTEAFF,TGTGCCAGTAGTATCGGTGACAGAAGAATGAACACTGAAGCTTTCTTT
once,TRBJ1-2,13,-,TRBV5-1,CASSPLQTGGYTF,TGCGCCAGCAGCCCCCTGCAGACAGGAGGCTACACCTTC
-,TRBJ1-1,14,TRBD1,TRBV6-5,CASRDRGRVTEAFF,TGTGCCAGCCGAGACAGGGGGCGAGTCACTGAAGCTTTCTTT
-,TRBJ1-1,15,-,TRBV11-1,CASSLNPQGNTEAFF,TGTGCCAGCAGCCTGAACCCACAGGGGAACACTGAAGCTTTCTTT
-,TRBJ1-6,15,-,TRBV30,CASRRGSSYNSPLHF,TGTGCCTCCCGAAGGGGTAGCTCCTATAATTCACCCCTCCACTTT
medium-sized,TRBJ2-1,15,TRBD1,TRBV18,CASSMPGQRYNEQFF,TGTGCCAGCTCAATGCCGGGACAGAGATACAATGAGCAGTTCTTC
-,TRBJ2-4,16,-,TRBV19,CASSGGDTLAKNIQYF,TGTGCCAGTAGTGGGGGGGACACTTTAGCCAAAAACATTCAGTACTTC
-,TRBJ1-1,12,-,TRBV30,CAWSVRFSEAFF,TGTGCCTGGAGTGTCAGGTTTTCTGAAGCTTTCTTT
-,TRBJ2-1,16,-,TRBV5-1,CASSFILGSSYNEQFF,TGCGCCAGCAGCTTTATTCTCGGTAGCTCCTACAATGAGCAGTTCTTC
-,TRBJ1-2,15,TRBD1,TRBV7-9,CASSLATGINYGYTF,TGTGCCAGCAGCTTAGCGACAGGGATCAACTATGGCTACACCTTC
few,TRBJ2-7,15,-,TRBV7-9,CASSPPELGSYEQYF,TGTGCCAGCAGCCCGCCGGAACTAGGCTCCTACGAGCAGTACTTC
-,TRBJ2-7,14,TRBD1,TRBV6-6,CASTTTGVPYEQYF,TGTGCCAGCACCACCACAGGGGTCCCCTACGAGCAGTACTTC
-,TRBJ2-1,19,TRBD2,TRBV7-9,CASSPGLAGGGRSYNEQFF,TGTGCCAGCAGTCCGGGACTAGCGGGAGGGGGCCGCTCCTACAATGAGCAGTTCTTC
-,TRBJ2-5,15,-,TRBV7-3,CASSPSRQSQETQYF,TGTGCCAGCAGCCCCTCTAGACAGTCCCAAGAGACCCAGTACTTC
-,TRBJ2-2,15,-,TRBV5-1,CASSLASANTGELFF,TGCGCCAGCAGCTTGGCCAGCGCGAACACCGGGGAGCTGTTTTTT
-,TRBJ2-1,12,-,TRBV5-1,CASTGGGYEQFF,TGCGCCAGCACAGGGGGAGGTTATGAGCAGTTCTTC
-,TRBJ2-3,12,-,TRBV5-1,CASRVGADTQYF,TGCGCCAGCAGGGTAGGGGCAGATACGCAGTATTTT
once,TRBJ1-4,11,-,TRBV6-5,CASGRQEKLFF,TGTGCCAGCGGTAGACAGGAAAAACTGTTTTTT
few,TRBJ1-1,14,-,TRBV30,CAWKLDRSITEAFF,TGTGCCTGGAAGTTAGACAGAAGCATCACTGAAGCTTTCTTT
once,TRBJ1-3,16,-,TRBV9,CASSVAPGASGNTIYF,TGTGCCAGCAGCGTCGCCCCCGGAGCCTCTGGAAACACCATATATTTT